This TCR beta chain comes out of a study of CXCR3-negative and CXCR3-positive naive CD8 T cells. Across the study: Total TRB output reached 150 million or so reads, about 1.5 +/- 0.3 million per library. Whole-study findings and limits: Researchers reported similar TRBV-TRBJ usage in naive CXCR3-negative and CXCR3-positive cells, though memory differed. Naive cells with CXCR3 showed TRB CDR3s that were more hydrophobic than those in CXCR3-negative naive cells. Both naive subsets carried similar amounts of surface CD5, so TCR strength was inferred from TRB CDR3 properties.

Note on this clonotype: What it recognizes is unknown.

The CDR3 covers 14 residues. The V gene's germline CDR1 is SGHVS and CDR2 FNYEAQ. The authors made the TRB cDNA libraries by 5' RACE using UMI labels. TCRdb derives one entry per CDR3 protein from the 5' RACE reads, leaving out DNA. The sample totals about 150,000 distinct CDR3 sequences. The sequencing sample was made of naive CXCR3+ CD8+ T cells from blood. Subset specified: CD45RO-CCR7+CD27+CD95- naive CD8+ T cells expressing CXCR3 (TNR3+). V and J are TRBV7-6 and TRBJ2-3. The clonotype was recovered from a human donor in good health. Some clones in this sample may be carry-over from other donors' samples. CDR3 residues: CASSVSDYTDTQYF.